The T cell receptor (beta chain) under discussion was sequenced for a study of breast tumors, draining lymph nodes, adjacent tissues. Study-level findings and limits: Compared with lymph nodes, tumors were less diverse; compared with nontumor tissue, more. The lymph node origin of tumor T cells was framed as consistent with a hypothesis, not demonstrated. Findings are consistent with lymph node origin and intratumoral expansion of most tumor T cells.

In germline, CDR1 is SGHRS, CDR2 YFSETQ. The V gene lost 2 bases and the J gene lost 8 bases, with 10 bases spanning the gap. The CDR3 sequence is 13 residues long. This clonotype was seen at least ten times. Its specificity is not known. TCRdb re-derived calls from the multiplex PCR reads in MiXCR, one entry per CDR3 protein. This table has around 300,000 distinct CDR3 sequences, over 25% appearing once. Breast cancer patients provided tissue from their axillary draining lymph nodes. Sequenced sample: axillary lymph node tissue. This sequence originates from a female donor with breast cancer. Some clones in this sample may be carry-over from other donors' samples. The chain combines TRBV5-1 with TRBJ1-4, with D uncertain. The CDR3 is CASSFQEREKLFF. Here the CDR3 DNA reads TGCGCCAGCAGCTTCCAGGAGCGCGAAAAACTGTTTTTT.